This T cell receptor (beta chain) was documented in a study of T cell responses to AZD1222 COVID-19 vaccine (dated by TCRdb to about 2021). For the wider study: AZD1222 recipients with second doses at about 4 weeks or about 12 weeks were pooled, because spike-specific TCR depth and breadth did not differ between schedules. Trial participants were enrolled into age subgroups of 18-55, 56-69 and 70-plus years, which contained approximately 150, 28 and 58 TCR-sequenced participants, respectively. A total of about 250 trial participants underwent TCR sequencing, of whom nearly 210 had received two doses of AZD1222 and 26 had received two doses of the MenACWY control vaccine. What the research found in general, with its limitations: Reportedly, almost half of the unique spike-specific TCRs recognized epitopes lying outside the regions that are mutated in the B.1.351 and B.1.1.7 variants. Conclusions about previously exposed vaccinees are limited, since just 5 to 7 AZD1222 recipients were seropositive for SARS-CoV-2 at baseline. Because no samples from the day 14 peak response were available, repertoires could be characterized only after the peak T cell response. Spike-specific TCR breadth and depth rose significantly after two AZD1222 doses compared with day 0 and with MenACWY recipients. Participants were mostly white British and included more females than males, and it was suggested by the authors that clonal diversity may have been underestimated. In the small 56-69-year group, the increase in depth fell short of significance, most likely because of low power. Vaccine-associated CD4 TCRs spanned the whole spike protein, with dominant responses in regions 160-218 and 743-854.

The CDR3 starts with the cysteine, ends with the phenylalanine, and has 11 residues. Only CDR3 DNA remains: 33 bases, in frame from the first base. Based on the germline V gene, the CDR1 and CDR2 sequences are SGDLS and YYNGEE. Trimming removed 0 bases from V and 4 bases from J, leaving 1 base between the germline ends. The time point tag for this specimen amounts to: baseline before first vaccination. Samples from vaccinated people were obtained from the UK trials COV001 and COV002, which included a single-blind randomized controlled phase 2/3 trial of AZD1222 (ChAdOx1 nCoV-19) in healthy adults. Trial participant PBMC samples were collected at day 0 and day 28 after the second dose for TCRbeta chain sequencing. For this clone: The antigen it recognizes is unknown. No base quality values were provided; no much bigger clone lies one nucleotide off.

The CDR3 regions of human TCRbeta chains were analyzed by immunosequencing. Per the source publication's procedure: TCRs in the repertoires were matched against a reference library of SARS-CoV-2-specific TCRs that had been generated with the MIRA antigen-specificity platform. Breadth was defined as the fraction of unique TCRs that were SARS-CoV-2-associated. Depth was defined as the fraction of total T cells that were SARS-CoV-2-associated. Using the MIRA data, each spike-specific TCR was assigned both to the spike region to which the TCR was reactive and to a CD4 or CD8 class. Log10-transformed breadth and depth values were compared by one-way ANOVA with Sidak's multiple comparisons tests. The clones in this table, taken by TCRdb from immuneACCESS, are in-frame only. Not every clone is retained; where verified, under half of the shortfall comes from an unresolved V gene, and the cause of the rest is unknown. That table is the source of V, J and clone size, and D and trimming were worked out from the DNA. This sample lists 97,000 or so clones; about 88% were detected once. The top ten hold around 5% of the sample.

The input for sequencing was peripheral blood, taken on day 0 of AZD1222 vaccination. This sequence was found in an adult in good health. This receptor chain uses TRBV9 and TRBJ2-5; the D gene cannot be resolved reliably. The CDR3 region: CASSVAETQYF. The nucleotide sequence reads TGTGCCAGCAGCGTAGCAGAGACCCAGTACTTC.